This TCR beta chain was sequenced during a study of cytomegalovirus exposure and HLA in healthy donors. Study-level findings and limits: Later on, a genetic analysis was performed. It linked a missense variant in DCLRE1C with V- and J-gene trimming of TCR beta.

Germline CDR1 and CDR2: SGHDT and YYEEEE. There are 14 residues in the CDR3. V was pared by 3 bases and J by 4 bases, with 11 bases between. The PCR ran on 60 Vbeta and 13 Jbeta primers. The protocol was immunoSEQ multiplex PCR, while the TCRdb copy is restricted to in-frame clones and leaves out a portion. Seen here are some 130,000 clones, around 70% observed once, and the top ten hold roughly 3.1%. As concerns this clone: Antigen unknown.

The sequence was obtained from a man aged 25 to 40 in good health and CMV-seronegative. Source material: PBMCs. V gene TRBV5-6 combines with J gene TRBJ1-5; a weak D match, TRBD1 (5 bases). The CDR3 sequence: CASSSLQVNQPQHF. DNA of the CDR3: TGTGCCAGCAGCTCGCTACAGGTAAATCAGCCCCAGCATTTT.